This T cell receptor (beta chain) stems from a study of blood T cell repertoires in COVID-19. V was pared by 6 bases and J by 7 bases, with 7 bases of the junction left unmatched. CDR1 SGHRS and CDR2 YFSETQ come from the germline V gene. This CDR3 region has 14 residues. Method: immunoSEQ multiplex PCR; TCRdb's copy keeps in-frame clones and lacks some. This table holds tens of thousands of clones, about 86% found once. The source of this sequence is a woman of 80 years or more in a cohort sampled during active or convalescent COVID-19. The sequencing sample was made of peripheral blood. This chain links TRBV5-1 with TRBJ2-1, with 10 bases identical to TRBD2. The DNA of the CDR3 is TGCGCCAGCAACGGTCTAGCGGGAGTTAATGAGCAGTTCTTC. This encodes CASNGLAGVNEQFF.